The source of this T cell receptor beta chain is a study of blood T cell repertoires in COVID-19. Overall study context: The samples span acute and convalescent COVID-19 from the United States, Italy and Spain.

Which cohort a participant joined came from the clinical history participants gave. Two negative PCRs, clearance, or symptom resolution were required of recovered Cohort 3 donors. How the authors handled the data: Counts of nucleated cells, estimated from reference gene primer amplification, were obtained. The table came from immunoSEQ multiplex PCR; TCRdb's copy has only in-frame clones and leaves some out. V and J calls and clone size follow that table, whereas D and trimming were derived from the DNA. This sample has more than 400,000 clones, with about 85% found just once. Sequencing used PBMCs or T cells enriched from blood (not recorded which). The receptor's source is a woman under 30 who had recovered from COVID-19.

CDR3 coding DNA: TGTGCCACTTACGGGGGTTTGGGAACTGAAGCTTTCTTT. Amino acids: CATYGGLGTEAFF. This chain links TRBV6-5 with TRBJ1-1, with D perhaps TRBD1 (5 bases). CDR1 is MNHEY and CDR2 is SVGAGI in the germline V gene. This CDR3 contains 13 residues. The V and J ends lost 10 bases and 5 bases respectively, with 17 bases between them.